A single sample gave rise to the 14 T cell receptor beta chains below, sequenced in a study of T cell repertoires in urothelial bladder cancer. The repertoire was sequenced with immunoSEQ multiplex PCR; TCRdb's copy has only in-frame clones and lacks some. The repertoire holds under 15,000 clones, with 60% to 70% as singletons. What was sequenced was tumor-infiltrating cells from bladder cancer. The receptors stem from a human donor with urothelial carcinoma.

The chain combines TRBV13 with TRBJ1-1; TRBD1 might be the D (6 bases). This CDR3 has 12 amino acids. Germline CDR1 PRHDT, CDR2 FYEKMQ (reference sequence). Trimming removed 4 bases at V and 5 bases at J, with 8 bases between. The CDR3 region has the DNA TGTGCCAGCAGCTGGGGACAAACTGAAGCTTTCTTT. Amino acid sequence: CASSWGQTEAFF.

The rearrangement uses TRBV7-9 and TRBJ1-1, with D maybe TRBD1 (6 bases). The V and J ends lost 5 bases and 0 bases respectively, with 13 bases between them. The length of the CDR3 is 15 residues. Germline CDR1 SEHNR, CDR2 FQNEAQ (reference sequence). CDR3 nucleotides: TGTGCCAGCAGCACCAGGACAGCACTGAACACTGAAGCTTTCTTT. Protein product: CASSTRTALNTEAFF.

In its sample, this clone was seen a few times. The rearrangement uses TRBV2 and TRBJ1-2; 7 nucleotides align to TRBD1. CDR1 SNHLY and CDR2 FYNNEI come from the germline V gene. V dropped 4 bases and J dropped 4; count of bases not matched to a gene: 3. The CDR3 is made up of 13 amino acids. CDR3 nucleotide sequence: TGTGCCAGCAGTGGGAACAGGGGCTATGGCTACACCTTC. Its protein is CASSGNRGYGYTF.

The rearrangement links TRBV6-6 to TRBJ2-7; unclear D gene. This CDR3 spans 14 amino acids. The V end lost 2 bases, the J end lost 7 bases, and 15 bases lay between the germline ends. Germline CDR1 is MNHNY and CDR2 is SVGAGI (reference sequence). Here the CDR3 DNA reads TGTGCCAGCAGTTACGGGGAACGGACCCCGGAGCAGTACTTC. Its protein is CASSYGERTPEQYF.

This clone was recorded only once. The rearrangement links TRBV19 to TRBJ1-5; D is ambiguous. V dropped 5 bases and J dropped 4 bases, with 9 bases sitting between them. CDR1 LNHDA and CDR2 SQIVND come from the germline V gene (reference sequence). The CDR3 sequence is 13 residues long. The CDR3 loop is CASSSTDNQPQHF. DNA of the CDR3: TGTGCCAGTAGTTCGACGGATAATCAGCCCCAGCATTTT.

This chain joins TRBV5-1 and TRBJ2-3; possible D gene TRBD2, 7 bases. The CDR3 runs 15 residues. Trimming shortened V by 0 bases and J by 3 bases, and 11 bases separated the two germline ends. CDR1 and CDR2 from the germline V gene are SGHRS and YFSETQ. The DNA of the CDR3 is TGCGCCAGCAGCTTGGAGGGGGGGAGAACAGATACGCAGTATTTT. This codes for CASSLEGGRTDTQYF.

The V call is TRBV12-5, the J call TRBJ2-1; 10 bases are shared with TRBD2. Looked up from germline, CDR1 is LGHNT and CDR2 is FRNRAP. This CDR3 contains 16 residues. V shed 2 bases, J shed 3 bases, and the junction held 4 bases outside the gene matches. The CDR3 nucleotides read TGTGCTAGTGGTTTGACCAGGACTAGCGGCTACAATGAGCAGTTCTTC. This gives the protein CASGLTRTSGYNEQFF. The full variable domain, with the rest looked up from reference TRBV12-5 and TRBJ2-1, is DARVTQTPRHKVTEMGQEVTMRCQPILGHNTVFWYRQTMMQGLELLAYFRNRAPLDDSGMPKDRFSAEMPDATLATLKIQPSEPRDSAVYFCASGLTRTSGYNEQFFGPGTRLTVL.

The gene calls are TRBV11-3 and TRBJ2-2; D uncertain. The germline gives CDR1 SGHNT, CDR2 YENEEA. CDR3 length equals 14 residues. V gave up 1 base and J gave up 0 bases, with 3 bases separating them. The CDR3: CASSLAPNTGELFF. The CDR3 DNA reads TGTGCCAGCAGCTTAGCTCCGAACACCGGGGAGCTGTTTTTT.

The J gene is TRBJ2-5, the V gene TRBV6-4; TRBD2 matches at 15 bases. CDR3 length: 18 residues. Germline-derived CDR1 and CDR2 are MRHNA and SNTAGT. The J segment lost 1 base and the V segment lost 4 bases, leaving 7 bases of the junction unmatched. This chain's CDR3 is CASSGRTSGGAAQETQYF. CDR3 nucleotide sequence: TGTGCCAGCAGTGGGAGGACTAGCGGGGGGGCCGCCCAAGAGACCCAGTACTTC.

The chain employs TRBV6-4 and TRBJ2-7, with TRBD1 matching 7 bases. The CDR3 totals 18 residues. Germline CDR1 is MRHNA and CDR2 is SNTAGT. The V gene end was trimmed by 2 bases and the J gene end by 2 bases; junction bases not matched to a gene: 15. The CDR3 DNA reads TGTGCCAGCAGTGACGCTAAACCGGACAGGCCAAGGACCTACGAGCAGTACGTC. Translation gives CASSDAKPDRPRTYEQYV.

This clone was detected a few times. The rearrangement links TRBV19 to TRBJ1-1; D is undetermined. The CDR3 runs 14 residues. Trimming took 1 base from V and 3 from J, leaving 9 bases between them. Germline lookup yields CDR1 LNHDA and CDR2 SQIVND (reference sequence). CDR3 DNA sequence: TGTGCCAGTAGTATAGTGGACGAGGACACTGAAGCTTTCTTT. Amino acid sequence: CASSIVDEDTEAFF.

This rearrangement joins TRBV19 to TRBJ2-3; D may be TRBD1 (5 bases). The ends were cut back, 7 bases at V and 4 bases at J, with 27 bases in the middle. Per the germline V gene, CDR1 is LNHDA and CDR2 is SQIVND (reference sequence). This CDR3 contains 18 residues. The CDR3 is CASNVGLGRAPRADTQYF. As DNA, the CDR3 is TGTGCCAGTAACGTTGGTTTGGGCAGGGCCCCCCGCGCAGATACGCAGTATTTT.

The sample holds one count of this clone. The junction departs from the called germline gene at one end, perhaps through a read error. J is TRBJ1-2 and V is TRBV4-1, with a tentative D call TRBD1 (5 bases). The CDR3 runs 15 residues. Germline V gene sequence: CDR1 MGHRA, CDR2 YSYEKL. CDR3 DNA sequence: TGTGCCAGCAGCCAAACCGAACAGGCCCTCTATGGCTACACCTTC. It encodes CASSQTEQALYGYTF.

This clone was detected only a few times. The rearrangement joins TRBV5-1 to TRBJ1-1, with D possibly being TRBD1 (6 bases). Germline loops: CDR1 SGHRS, CDR2 YFSETQ. The CDR3 loop spans 14 amino acids. The V and J ends lost 5 bases and 2 bases respectively, with 13 bases between them. CDR3 nucleotide sequence: TGCGCCAGCAGTCACAGGGCGGGAAACACTGAAGCTTTCTTT. This gives the protein CASSHRAGNTEAFF. The full variable domain, in which reference TRBV5-1 and TRBJ1-1 provide the parts outside the CDR3, is KAGVTQTPRYLIKTRGQQVTLSCSPISGHRSVSWYQQTPGQGLQFLFEYFSETQRNKGNFPGRFSGRQFSNSRSEMNVSTLELGDSALYLCASSHRAGNTEAFFGQGTRLTVV.